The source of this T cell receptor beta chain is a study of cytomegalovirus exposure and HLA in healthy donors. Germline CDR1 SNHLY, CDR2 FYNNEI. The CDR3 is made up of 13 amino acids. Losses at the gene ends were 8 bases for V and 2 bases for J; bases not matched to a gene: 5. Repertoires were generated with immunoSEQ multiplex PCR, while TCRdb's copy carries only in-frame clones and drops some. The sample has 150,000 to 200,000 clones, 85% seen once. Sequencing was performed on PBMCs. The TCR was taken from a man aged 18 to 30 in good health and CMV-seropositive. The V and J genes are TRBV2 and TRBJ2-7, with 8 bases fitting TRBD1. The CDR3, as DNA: TGTGCCAGCTCCAGGGGGCCCGCCTACGAGCAGTACTTC. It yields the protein CASSRGPAYEQYF.